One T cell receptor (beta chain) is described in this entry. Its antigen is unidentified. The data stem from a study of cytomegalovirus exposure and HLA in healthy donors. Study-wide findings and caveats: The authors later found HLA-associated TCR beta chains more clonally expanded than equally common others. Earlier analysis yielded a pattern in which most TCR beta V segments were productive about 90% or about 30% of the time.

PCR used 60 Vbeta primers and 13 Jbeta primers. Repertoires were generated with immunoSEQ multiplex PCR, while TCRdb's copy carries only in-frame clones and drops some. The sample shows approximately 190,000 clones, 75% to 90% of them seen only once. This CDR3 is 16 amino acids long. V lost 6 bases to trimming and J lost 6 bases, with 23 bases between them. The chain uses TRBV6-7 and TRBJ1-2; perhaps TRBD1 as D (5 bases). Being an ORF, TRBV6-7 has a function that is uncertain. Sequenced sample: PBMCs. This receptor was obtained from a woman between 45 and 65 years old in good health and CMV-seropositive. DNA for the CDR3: TGTGCCAGCAGCCAAAGCAGGGTGGTCTTCGAGGATGGCTACACCTTC. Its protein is CASSQSRVVFEDGYTF.